This TCR beta chain comes out of a study of blood T cells in healthy people across ages. Study-level points and caveats: As naive T cell percentage varied, TCR beta diversity correlated strongly with it. Higher diversity, along with more naive CD4+ cells, distinguished long-lived donors from aged donors.

Primers used in a second PCR of roughly 7 to 12 cycles were a sample-barcoded 5' primer and a J-beta primer mix. Each sample provided no less than 3 million CDR3-containing paired-end reads. Using its own MiXCR run on the 5' RACE reads, TCRdb lists one record per CDR3 protein. Altogether over a million distinct CDR3 sequences are present, approximately 59% being singletons, with the ten largest covering approximately 7%. Points on this clonotype: Its antigen is still unknown.

CDR3 length: 16 residues. Germline CDR1 is LGHNA and CDR2 is YSLEER. Trimming shortened V by 4 bases and J by 4 bases, and 19 bases separated the two germline ends. PBMCs were isolated at a quantity of at least 7 million per sample. The genes are TRBV4-3 and TRBJ1-1; TRBD1 is a possible D gene (5 bases). This receptor was taken from a man younger than 35 in good health. Sequences were obtained from blood. The CDR3 nucleotides are TGCGCCAGCAGCCCTTGGACCGGCCACAGGCTCACTGAAGCTTTCTTT. This gives the protein CASSPWTGHRLTEAFF.